What follows are 24 T cell receptor beta chains derived from one specimen sequenced in a study of blood T cells in healthy people across ages. Using a J-beta primer mix together with a sample-barcoded 5' primer, a second PCR was run for roughly 7 to 12 cycles. TCRdb re-called the 5' RACE reads with MiXCR, one entry per CDR3 protein. The repertoire includes 1.5 million to 2 million distinct CDR3 sequences, around 42% of them detected once, and around 23% sits in the top ten. The sequencing input was blood. Receptors originate from a human donor in good health.

In its sample, this clonotype was seen once. The chain uses TRBV3-1 and TRBJ2-1; 8 bases are shared with TRBD2. Germline loops: CDR1 LGHDT, CDR2 YNNKEL (reference sequence). The trim removed 2 bases at V and 6 bases at J, leaving 6 bases unmatched. CDR3 size: 15 residues. CDR3 coding DNA: TGTGCCAGCAGCCAAACTAGCGGAGCCTTCAATGAGCAGTTCTTC. Residues: CASSQTSGAFNEQFF.

The chain couples TRBV7-2 to TRBJ1-2, with D possibly matching TRBD1 (5 bases). Germline V lookup: CDR1 SGHTA, CDR2 FQGNSA. Trimming left V 3 bases short and J 5 bases short, with 13 bases between. The CDR3 has 14 residues. The DNA of the CDR3 is TGTGCCAGCAGCTTCGGAGGGGTTGGTTATGGCTACACCTTC. This translates into CASSFGGVGYGYTF.

The chain combines TRBV20-1 with TRBJ2-4; D is uncertain. The DNA end is a closer match to TRBJ2-7, so the J assignment may be wrong. This CDR3 spans 11 amino acids. The germline CDR1 and CDR2 sequences are DFQATT and SNEGSKA (reference sequence). The DNA for the CDR3 is TGCAGTGCTAGACGCGATGGCGAGCAGTACTTC. Translating it yields CSARRDGEQYF.

Here the CDR3 DNA reads TGTGCCAGCAGTGGGGAAGGGTACCATGTTAAAGCTTTCTTT. As protein: CASSGEGYHVKAFF. The V gene is TRBV6-1, the J gene TRBJ1-1; D remains ambiguous. Looked up from germline, CDR1 is MNHNS and CDR2 is SASEGT. V was trimmed by 4 bases and J by 9 bases, leaving 18 bases between them. The CDR3 runs 14 residues.

The genes are TRBV6-6 and TRBJ1-2; 7 bases agree with TRBD1. There are 13 residues in the CDR3. J gave up 6 bases and V 4 bases, and 5 bases lay outside the gene matches. Germline V gene sequence: CDR1 MNHNY, CDR2 SVGAGI (reference sequence). The CDR3 here is CASSSDRADGYTF. The CDR3 DNA reads TGTGCCAGCAGTTCCGACAGGGCTGATGGCTACACCTTC.

This chain links TRBV15 with TRBJ2-1; D is possibly TRBD1 or TRBD2 (5 bases each). CDR3 length: 14 residues. V dropped 4 bases and J dropped 8 bases, with 15 bases sitting between them. Germline V gives CDR1 LNHNV, CDR2 YYDKDF (reference sequence). The CDR3 sequence: CATSTTGAGDEQFF. CDR3 coding DNA: TGTGCCACCAGCACGACCGGGGCCGGCGATGAGCAGTTCTTC.

CDR3 DNA: TGTGCCAGCAGCTCGCCGAATAGGGGTGTGGTTTTGGAGCAGTACTTC. It is translated as CASSSPNRGVVLEQYF. This chain connects TRBV7-9 to TRBJ2-7; TRBD1 is a possible D gene (5 bases). Germline V CDR1 and CDR2: SEHNR, FQNEAQ (reference sequence). V was trimmed by 4 bases and J by 7 bases, leaving 23 bases between them. This CDR3 region has 16 residues.

As concerns this clonotype: Because the CDR3 is missing its conserved closing phenylalanine or tryptophan, this is likely a read error. V and J are TRBV12-3 or TRBV12-4 and TRBJ2-1, with 9 positions matching TRBD1. With the DNA end fitting TRBJ2-7 better, the J assignment may be wrong. The CDR3 runs 16 residues. CDR3 in amino acids: CASSQTDRGAYNEQYL. DNA for the CDR3: TGCGCCAGCAGTCAAACCGACAGGGGGGCCTACAATGAGCAGTACTTA.

The chain is built from TRBV5-1 and TRBJ1-1, with 7 bases lining up with TRBD1. This CDR3 comprises 15 residues. Trimming took 3 bases from V and 4 from J; bases not matched to a gene: 9. Looked up from germline, CDR1 is SGHRS and CDR2 is YFSETQ. CDR3 residues: CASSSLRTGPTEAFF. DNA of the CDR3: TGCGCCAGCAGCTCGCTACGGACAGGCCCCACTGAAGCTTTCTTT. Filled out from reference TRBV5-1 and TRBJ1-1, the complete variable domain reads KAGVTQTPRYLIKTRGQQVTLSCSPISGHRSVSWYQQTPGQGLQFLFEYFSETQRNKGNFPGRFSGRQFSNSRSEMNVSTLELGDSALYLCASSSLRTGPTEAFFGQGTRLTVV.

This clonotype was counted a few times. The chain is built from TRBV6-2 or TRBV6-3 and TRBJ2-7; 8 nucleotides agree with TRBD1. The germline V gene has CDR1 MNHEY and CDR2 SVGEGT. Trimming took 0 bases from V and 6 from J; bases not matched to a gene: 7. The CDR3 totals 15 residues. The CDR3, as DNA: TGTGCCAGCAGTTACTCGACAGGGGCGGAAGCCGAGCAGTACTTC. This gives the protein CASSYSTGAEAEQYF.

V gene TRBV20-1 combines with J gene TRBJ2-7; 7 bases agree with TRBD1. Trimming cost V 0 bases and J 3 bases; bases outside gene matches: 2. Germline CDR1 DFQATT, CDR2 SNEGSKA (reference sequence). The CDR3 length is 13 residues. DNA of the CDR3: TGCAGTGCTAGAGAGGGACAGAACTACGAGCAGTACTTC. Amino acids: CSAREGQNYEQYF.

The V and J genes are TRBV6-5 and TRBJ1-4, with 7 bases fitting TRBD1. The CDR3 is made up of 14 amino acids. V shed 5 bases and J 8 bases; nucleotides not matched to a gene: 8. Germline CDR1 MNHEY, CDR2 SVGAGI. The CDR3 DNA follows: TGTGCCAGCAGTCATGACAGGGACCAAGAAAAACTGTTTTTT. Protein product: CASSHDRDQEKLFF.

In this sample, this clonotype turned up once. The CDR3 bases are TGCGCCAGCAGCCAAGATGGGCCTACCAATACGCAGTATTTT. Protein sequence: CASSQDGPTNTQYF. The V call is TRBV4-3, the J call TRBJ2-3; D remains unclear. V lost 0 bases, J lost 7 bases, and 11 bases lay in between. CDR3 length equals 14 residues. From germline, CDR1 is LGHNA and CDR2 YSLEER.

V and J are TRBV7-2 and TRBJ2-7; D gene ambiguous. This CDR3 spans 14 amino acids. The germline V gene has CDR1 SGHTA and CDR2 FQGNSA. V was cut by 1 base and J by 6 bases, with 13 bases left in between. The CDR3 spells CASSLVPSEVEQYF. For the CDR3, the DNA is TGTGCCAGCAGCTTAGTTCCTAGTGAGGTCGAGCAGTACTTC.

This clonotype was picked up a small number of times. The CDR3: CASRGSANEKLFF. The DNA of the CDR3 is TGTGCCAGCAGGGGATCGGCTAATGAAAAACTGTTTTTT. This chain joins TRBV6-2 or TRBV6-3 and TRBJ1-4, with no clear D. CDR1 and CDR2 (germline): MNHEY, SVGEGT. There are 13 residues in the CDR3. Trimming took off 6 bases at V and 3 bases at J, with 8 bases between the two ends.

The V and J genes are TRBV2 and TRBJ2-7, with TRBD1 identical over 10 bases. In germline, CDR1 is SNHLY, CDR2 FYNNEI. V lost 0 bases and J lost 4; bases outside the gene matches: 6. The CDR3 consists of 16 residues. CDR3 nucleotides: TGTGCCAGCAGTGAAGCCACCGGGACAGGGGTTTACGAGCAGTACTTC. Its protein is CASSEATGTGVYEQYF.

The chain uses TRBV20-1 and TRBJ1-2; D unresolved. There are 14 residues in the CDR3. CDR1 and CDR2 from the germline V gene are DFQATT and SNEGSKA (reference sequence). With 4 bases removed from V and 4 bases from J, the gap between germline ends came to 16 bases. CDR3 protein: CSATLGGLAYGYTF. The DNA of the CDR3 is TGCAGTGCTACCCTGGGAGGGCTGGCCTATGGCTACACCTTC.

This chain joins TRBV20-1 and TRBJ1-1, with D perhaps matching TRBD1 (5 bases). The CDR3 runs 14 residues. V gave up 6 bases and J gave up 0 bases, with 14 bases separating them. CDR1 and CDR2 from the germline V gene are DFQATT and SNEGSKA (reference sequence). The CDR3 coding sequence is TGCAGTGCCATAGACGCAGGGATGAACACTGAAGCTTTCTTT. Its translation: CSAIDAGMNTEAFF.

V usage is TRBV10-3 and J usage is TRBJ2-7, with a tentative D call TRBD2 (5 bases). In germline, CDR1 is ENHRY, CDR2 SYGVKD. With 8 bases removed from V and 0 bases from J, the gap between germline ends came to 17 bases. The CDR3 is 15 residues long. The CDR3 loop is CAISEGYLSSYEQYF. CDR3 DNA sequence: TGTGCCATCTCCGAGGGCTATCTCAGCTCCTACGAGCAGTACTTC.

V usage is TRBV10-3 and J usage is TRBJ1-1; 9 bases line up with TRBD1. J was trimmed by 9 bases and V by 3 bases; bases with no gene match: 8. Germline CDR1 reads ENHRY; CDR2 reads SYGVKD. This CDR3 has 14 residues. The CDR3 sequence is CAISEDRGAVKAFF. CDR3 in DNA: TGTGCCATCAGTGAAGACAGGGGGGCGGTGAAAGCTTTCTTT.

This clonotype was observed a few times. The chain recombines TRBV12-3 or TRBV12-4 with TRBJ1-5; possibly TRBD1 for D (5 bases). V was trimmed by 7 bases and J by 7 bases, leaving 17 bases between them. The CDR3 spans 14 residues. The CDR3 DNA reads as TGTGCCAGCACCTGGGGGGGTACAGGACAGCCCCAGCATTTT. It translates to CASTWGGTGQPQHF.

This clonotype was seen only a few times. This chain links TRBV4-3 with TRBJ2-1, with a tentative D call TRBD1 (6 bases). Germline V gives CDR1 LGHNA, CDR2 YSLEER. The CDR3 covers 16 residues. V was cut by 3 bases and J by 1 base, with 13 bases left in between. CDR3: CASSQSMTGSYNEQFF. In DNA form, the CDR3 reads TGCGCCAGCAGCCAGAGTATGACAGGTTCCTACAATGAGCAGTTCTTC.

The chain uses TRBV4-3 and TRBJ2-1; D is possibly TRBD2 (6 bases). V was pared by 2 bases and J by 6 bases, with 20 bases between. The CDR3 sequence is 17 residues long. Germline assignment: CDR1 LGHNA and CDR2 YSLEER. In nucleotides, the CDR3 is TGCGCCAGCAGCCAATTCCTCAGGGAGGACTCCGGCAATGAGCAGTTCTTC. It translates to CASSQFLREDSGNEQFF.

This clonotype was seen a handful of times. The gene calls are TRBV20-1 and TRBJ2-5, with TRBD2 matching 7 bases. The CDR3 runs 13 residues. V was clipped by 5 bases and J by 2 bases; unmatched bases: 5. The V gene's germline CDR1 is DFQATT and CDR2 SNEGSKA (reference sequence). CDR3 sequence: CSASRGIQETQYF. The CDR3 region has the DNA TGCAGTGCTTCGCGGGGGATACAAGAGACCCAGTACTTC.